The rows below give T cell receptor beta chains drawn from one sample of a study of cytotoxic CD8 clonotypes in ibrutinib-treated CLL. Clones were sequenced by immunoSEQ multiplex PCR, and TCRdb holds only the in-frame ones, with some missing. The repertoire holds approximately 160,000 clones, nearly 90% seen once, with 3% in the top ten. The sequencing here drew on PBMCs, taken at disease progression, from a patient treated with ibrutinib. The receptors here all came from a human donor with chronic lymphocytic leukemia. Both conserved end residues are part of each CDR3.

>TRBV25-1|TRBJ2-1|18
CASSGTGARAGVHNEQFF
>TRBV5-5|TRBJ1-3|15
CASSLVTVSGNTIYF
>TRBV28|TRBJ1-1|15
CASSFSGRFNTEAFF
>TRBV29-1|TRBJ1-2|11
CSVGQTYGYTF
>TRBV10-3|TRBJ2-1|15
CAISVGTSGKGGQFF
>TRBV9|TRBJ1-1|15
CASSPGDRQNTEAFF
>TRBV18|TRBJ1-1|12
CASSPVITEAFF
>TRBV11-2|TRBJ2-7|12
CASRGSSYEQYF
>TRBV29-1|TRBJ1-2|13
CSVGDSTLYGYTF
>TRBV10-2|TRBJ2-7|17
CASSVTSGTGLAGEQYF
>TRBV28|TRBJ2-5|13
CASREGREETQYF
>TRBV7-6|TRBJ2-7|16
CASSSRPGLGPYEQYF
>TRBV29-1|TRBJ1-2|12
CSVDLSNYGYTF
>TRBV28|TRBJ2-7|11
CASGAKGEQYF
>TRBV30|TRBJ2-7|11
CAWAGVYEQYF
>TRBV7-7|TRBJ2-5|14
CASSLAGFQETQYF
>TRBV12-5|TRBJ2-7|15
CASGRLGQGKYEQYF
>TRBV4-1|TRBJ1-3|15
CASSQTTGSGNTIYF
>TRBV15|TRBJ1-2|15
CATSRDWRGEDGYTF